Shown below are 8 T cell receptor beta chains from a single sample sequenced in a study of blood T cell repertoires in COVID-19. Profiled with immunoSEQ multiplex PCR; TCRdb holds only in-frame clones, not every one. The sample carries some 90,000 clones, more than 80% recorded once. Sequencing input: peripheral blood. These receptors originate from a man aged 50-59 years with COVID-19, enrolled during active disease.

The CDR3 DNA is TGTGCCAGCACCAGGGGTGTAGGCGGGGGGCCTCGGGAGACCCAGTACTTC. It yields the protein CASTRGVGGGPRETQYF. V is TRBV7-9 and J is TRBJ2-5; 8 positions agree with TRBD2. In germline, CDR1 is SEHNR, CDR2 FQNEAQ (reference sequence). The CDR3 contains 17 residues. Germline trimming cut 7 bases from V and 5 bases from J; bases unmatched to any gene: 18.

J is TRBJ2-7 and V is TRBV10-2; D is possibly TRBD1 (6 bases). Trimming cost V 7 bases and J 3 bases, with 16 bases left between them. Germline CDR1 and CDR2: WSHSY and SAAADI. The CDR3 is 14 amino acids. The CDR3 reads CASTEDSPVYEQYF. For the CDR3, the DNA is TGCGCCAGCACCGAGGACAGTCCTGTCTACGAGCAGTACTTC.

This chain connects TRBV6-1 to TRBJ2-7; perhaps TRBD2 as D (6 bases). The CDR3 totals 12 residues. Germline CDR1 is MNHNS and CDR2 is SASEGT. Trimming left V 6 bases short and J 7 bases short, with 13 bases between. Written as DNA, the CDR3 is TGTGCCAGCAGCCAAGGACTACCAGAGCAGTACTTC. It translates to CASSQGLPEQYF.

CDR3 sequence reads: CASSPTLQALHYGYTF. In nucleotides, the CDR3 is TGTGCCAGCTCACCCACCCTACAGGCCCTCCACTATGGCTACACCTTC. The genes are TRBV18 and TRBJ1-2; D perhaps matches TRBD1 (5 bases). Germline CDR1 KGHSH, CDR2 LQKENI. Trimming left V 3 bases short and J 3 bases short, with 17 bases between. CDR3 length: 16 amino acids. Drawing the rest from reference TRBV18 and TRBJ1-2, the complete variable domain is NAGVMQNPRHLVRRRGQEARLRCSPMKGHSHVYWYRQLPEEGLKFMVYLQKENIIDESGMPKERFSAEFPKEGPSILRIQQVVRGDSAAYFCASSPTLQALHYGYTFGSGTRLTVV.

This chain uses TRBV11-2 with TRBJ2-2, with TRBD1 identical over 7 bases. Germline assignment: CDR1 SGHAT and CDR2 FQNNGV. The CDR3 runs 14 residues. J was trimmed by 4 bases and V by 7 bases; bases with no gene match: 6. The CDR3 DNA follows: TGTGCCAGCATCAAAACAGGGGTCACCGGGGAGCTGTTTTTT. Its translation: CASIKTGVTGELFF. The full variable domain, rest sourced from reference TRBV11-2 and TRBJ2-2, is EAGVAQSPRYKIIEKRQSVAFWCNPISGHATLYWYQQILGQGPKLLIQFQNNGVVDDSQLPKDRFSAERLKGVDSTLKIQPAKLEDSAVYLCASIKTGVTGELFFGEGSRLTVL.

The chain couples TRBV6-1 to TRBJ1-3, with TRBD1 as a possible D gene (5 bases). V was cut by 1 base and J by 0 bases, with 10 bases left in between. Germline V CDR1 and CDR2: MNHNS, SASEGT. The length of the CDR3 is 16 residues. The CDR3 DNA sequence: TGTGCCAGCAGTGAAGGGCAGGGAAGCTCTGGAAACACCATATATTTT. It yields the protein CASSEGQGSSGNTIYF.

The CDR3: CASSPPSGADTQYF. CDR3 DNA sequence: TGTGCCAGCAGCCCCCCCTCCGGGGCAGATACGCAGTATTTT. V gene TRBV5-4 combines with J gene TRBJ2-3; possibly TRBD2 for D (5 bases). The CDR3 loop spans 14 amino acids. Germline V gene lookup returns CDR1 SGHNT and CDR2 YYREEE (reference sequence). The V and J ends lost 4 bases and 4 bases respectively, with 13 bases between them.

The chain couples TRBV21-1 to TRBJ1-4; the listed D gene, TRBD1, was not tested against the DNA. TRBV21-1 is noted as a pseudogene. There are 15 residues in the CDR3. The CDR3 sequence: CASFGTGGSNEKLFF. CDR3 in DNA: TGTGCCAGCTTTGGGACAGGGGGTTCAAATGAAAAACTGTTTTTT.